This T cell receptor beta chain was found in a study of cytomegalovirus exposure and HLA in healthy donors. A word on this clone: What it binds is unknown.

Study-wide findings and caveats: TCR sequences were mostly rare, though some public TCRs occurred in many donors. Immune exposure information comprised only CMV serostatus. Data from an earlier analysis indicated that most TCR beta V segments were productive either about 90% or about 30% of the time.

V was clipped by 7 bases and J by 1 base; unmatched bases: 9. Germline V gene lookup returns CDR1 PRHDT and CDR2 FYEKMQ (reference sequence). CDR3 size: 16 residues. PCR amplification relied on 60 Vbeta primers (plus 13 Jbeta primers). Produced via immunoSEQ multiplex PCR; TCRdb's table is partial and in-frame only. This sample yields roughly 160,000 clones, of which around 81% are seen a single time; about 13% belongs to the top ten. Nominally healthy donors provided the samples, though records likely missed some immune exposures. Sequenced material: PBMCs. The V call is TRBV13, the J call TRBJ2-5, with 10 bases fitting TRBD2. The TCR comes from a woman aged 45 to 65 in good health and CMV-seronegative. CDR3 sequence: CASTNIAGGVQETQYF. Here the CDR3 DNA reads TGTGCCAGCACCAACATAGCGGGAGGAGTCCAAGAGACCCAGTACTTC.